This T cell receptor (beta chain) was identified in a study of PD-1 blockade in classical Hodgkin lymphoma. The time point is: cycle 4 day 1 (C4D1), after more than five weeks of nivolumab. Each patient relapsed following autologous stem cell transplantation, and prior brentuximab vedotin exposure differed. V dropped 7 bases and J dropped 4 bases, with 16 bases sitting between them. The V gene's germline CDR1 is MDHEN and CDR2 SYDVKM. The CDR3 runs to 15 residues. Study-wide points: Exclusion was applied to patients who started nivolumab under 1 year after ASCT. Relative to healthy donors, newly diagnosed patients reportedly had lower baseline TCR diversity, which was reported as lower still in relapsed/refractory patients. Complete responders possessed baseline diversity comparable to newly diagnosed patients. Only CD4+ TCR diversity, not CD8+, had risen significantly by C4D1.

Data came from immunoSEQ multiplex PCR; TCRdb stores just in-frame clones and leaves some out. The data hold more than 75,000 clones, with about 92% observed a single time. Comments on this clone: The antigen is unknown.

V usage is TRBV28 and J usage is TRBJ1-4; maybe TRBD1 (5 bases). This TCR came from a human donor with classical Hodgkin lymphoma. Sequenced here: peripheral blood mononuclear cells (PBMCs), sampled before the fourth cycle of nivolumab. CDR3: CASIRPGGFNEKLFF. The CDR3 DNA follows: TGTGCCAGCATCCGTCCCGGGGGATTTAATGAAAAACTGTTTTTT.